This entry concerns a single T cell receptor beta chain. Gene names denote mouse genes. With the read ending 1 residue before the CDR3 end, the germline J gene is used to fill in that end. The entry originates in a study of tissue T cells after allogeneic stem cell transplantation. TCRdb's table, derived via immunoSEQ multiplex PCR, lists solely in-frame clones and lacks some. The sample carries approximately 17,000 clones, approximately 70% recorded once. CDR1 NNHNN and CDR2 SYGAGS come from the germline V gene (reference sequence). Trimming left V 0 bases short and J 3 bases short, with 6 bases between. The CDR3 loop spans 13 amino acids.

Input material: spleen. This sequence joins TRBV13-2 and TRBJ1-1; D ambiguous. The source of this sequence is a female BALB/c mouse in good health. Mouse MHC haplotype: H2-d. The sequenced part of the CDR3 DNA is TGTGCCAGCGGTGATGGGGGTTACACAGAAGTCTTC. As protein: CASGDGGYTEVF. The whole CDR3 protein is CASGDGGYTEVFF.